This section outlines one T cell receptor (beta chain) sequence together with its context. What it binds is unknown. CDR1 SGHTA and CDR2 FQGNSA come from the germline V gene. V was clipped by 2 bases and J by 2 bases, with 8 bases between them. The CDR3 length is 14 residues. Profiling relied on immunoSEQ multiplex PCR, and the TCRdb table lists in-frame clones only, not all of them. This sample yields 90,000 to 120,000 clones, of which nearly 90% are seen a single time; about 2.5% belongs to the top ten. The record originates from a study of T cell responses to AZD1222 COVID-19 vaccine. Study observations and caveats: The reported proportion of spike-specific TCRs targeting unmutated variant regions was nearly half. Donor demographics were predominantly white British with a female majority; clonal diversity may be underestimated.

The receptor was derived from an adult who received the AZD1222 COVID-19 vaccine. The chain joins TRBV7-2 to TRBJ2-3; no firm D call. This specimen consisted of peripheral blood, obtained 28 days after the second AZD1222 dose. CDR3 protein: CASSLSTHTDTQYF. CDR3 bases: TGTGCCAGCAGCTTAAGCACTCACACAGATACGCAGTATTTT.